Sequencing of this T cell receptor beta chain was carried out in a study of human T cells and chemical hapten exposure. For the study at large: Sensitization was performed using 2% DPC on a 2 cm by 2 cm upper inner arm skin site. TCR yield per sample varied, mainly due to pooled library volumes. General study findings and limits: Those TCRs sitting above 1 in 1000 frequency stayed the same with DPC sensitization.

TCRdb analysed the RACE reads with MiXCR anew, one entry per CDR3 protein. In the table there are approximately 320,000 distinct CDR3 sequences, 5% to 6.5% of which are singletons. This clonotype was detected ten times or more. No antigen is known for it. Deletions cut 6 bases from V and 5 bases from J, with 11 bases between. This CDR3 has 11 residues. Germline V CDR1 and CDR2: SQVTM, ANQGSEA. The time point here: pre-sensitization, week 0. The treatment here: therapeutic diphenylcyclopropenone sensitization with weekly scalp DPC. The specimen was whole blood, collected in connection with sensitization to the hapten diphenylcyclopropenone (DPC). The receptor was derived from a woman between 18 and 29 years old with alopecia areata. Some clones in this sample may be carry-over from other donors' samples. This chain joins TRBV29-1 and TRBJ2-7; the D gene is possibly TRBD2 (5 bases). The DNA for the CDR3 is TGCAGCGTACGAGGGTTGGACGAGCAGTACTTC. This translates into CSVRGLDEQYF.